One sample yielded the 26 T cell receptor beta chains listed below, sequenced in a study of blood T cell repertoires in COVID-19. Assay: immunoSEQ multiplex PCR; the TCRdb copy retains only in-frame clones and omits some. The sample has roughly 65,000 clones, roughly four fifths seen once. Sequencing was performed on peripheral blood. The receptors derive from a human donor in a cohort sampled during active COVID-19.

This clone was seen a handful of times. The gene calls are TRBV15 and TRBJ1-5; tentatively, D is TRBD1 (5 bases). This CDR3 is built from 12 residues. Trimming removed 8 bases from V and 6 bases from J, with 11 bases in between. The germline CDR1 and CDR2 sequences are LNHNV and YYDKDF (reference sequence). Here the CDR3 reads CATGAFSQPQHF. CDR3 DNA: TGTGCCACCGGGGCATTCAGTCAGCCCCAGCATTTT.

The gene calls are TRBV28 and TRBJ1-1, with a possible D match to TRBD1 (6 bases). Germline CDR1 and CDR2: MDHEN and SYDVKM. This CDR3 has 13 amino acids. V lost 5 bases and J 10 bases, leaving 17 bases between the germline ends. CDR3 residues: CASSPYSLGAAFF. CDR3 sequence (DNA): TGTGCCAGCAGTCCTTACAGCCTGGGGGCAGCTTTCTTT.

The V and J genes are TRBV15 and TRBJ2-3, with 7 bases aligning to TRBD1. The germline CDR1 and CDR2 sequences are LNHNV and YYDKDF (reference sequence). The CDR3 has 14 amino acids. The J segment lost 1 base and the V segment lost 9 bases, leaving 7 bases of the junction unmatched. The CDR3 spells CATSHRGGTDTQYF. The DNA of the CDR3 is TGTGCCACGAGTCACAGGGGAGGCACAGATACGCAGTATTTT.

The chain combines TRBV4-2 with TRBJ2-1; 7 bases are a match to TRBD2. CDR1 is LGHNA and CDR2 is YNFKEQ in the germline V gene. The junction had 3 bases not matched to a gene; V was cut back by 4 bases and J by 3 bases. The CDR3 sequence is 14 residues long. The CDR3 coding sequence is TGTGCCAGCAGCCTCGGGACTATCTACAATGAGCAGTTCTTC. It translates to CASSLGTIYNEQFF.

CDR3 in DNA: TGTGCCAGCAAGCAGGGGGCTAGATCACCCCTCCACTTT. This encodes CASKQGARSPLHF. V gene TRBV6-5 combines with J gene TRBJ1-6; TRBD1 matches 8 bases. This CDR3 is built from 13 residues. The junction had 6 bases not matched to a gene; V was cut back by 7 bases and J by 10 bases. Germline loops: CDR1 MNHEY, CDR2 SVGAGI.

The chain carries TRBV6-5 and TRBJ2-7; D is undetermined. The ends were cut back, 6 bases at V and 2 bases at J, with 14 bases in the middle. This CDR3 is built from 14 residues. The germline V gene has CDR1 MNHEY and CDR2 SVGAGI. The CDR3 nucleotides read TGTGCCAGCAGATACCGGCAGGCTCCCTACGAGCAGTACTTC. It specifies CASRYRQAPYEQYF.

V and J are TRBV5-5 and TRBJ2-5, with D perhaps TRBD2 (6 bases). Per the germline V gene, CDR1 is SGHKS and CDR2 is YYEKEE (reference sequence). There are 14 residues in the CDR3. V was shortened by 4 bases and J by 2 bases, with 12 bases between the two germline ends. In DNA form, the CDR3 reads TGTGCCAGCAGCCGGGGGACTCAACAAGAGACCCAGTACTTC. Translating gives CASSRGTQQETQYF.

The rearrangement uses TRBV28 and TRBJ1-4, with 9 bases matching TRBD1. This CDR3 comprises 16 residues. Losses at the gene ends were 11 bases for V and 8 bases for J; bases not matched to a gene: 18. Germline loops: CDR1 MDHEN, CDR2 SYDVKM. As DNA, the CDR3 is TGTGCCTCCGGGACAGGGAGTATAGCAGGTCGGGAAAAACTGTTTTTT. Its translation is CASGTGSIAGREKLFF. The variable domain in full, with the rest retrieved from reference TRBV28 and TRBJ1-4, is DVKVTQSSRYLVKRTGEKVFLECVQDMDHENMFWYRQDPGLGLRLIYFSYDVKMKEKGDIPEGYSVSREKKERFSLILESASTNQTSMYLCASGTGSIAGREKLFFGSGTQLSVL.

The V call is TRBV6-2 or TRBV6-3, the J call TRBJ2-3; 7 bases agree with TRBD1. This CDR3 has 15 amino acids. After removal of 5 bases from V and 6 bases from J, the junction contained 11 bases not matched to a gene. The V gene's germline CDR1 is MNHEY and CDR2 SVGEGT. The CDR3 spells CASSPGQILVDTQYF. The CDR3 bases are TGTGCCAGCAGTCCGGGACAGATCCTAGTGGATACGCAGTATTTT.

CDR3 sequence reads: CASSDTSYGYTF. CDR3 nucleotide sequence: TGTGCCAGCAGTGACACCTCCTATGGCTACACCTTC. The J gene is TRBJ1-2, the V gene TRBV12-3 or TRBV12-4, with no clear D. The ends were cut back, 5 bases at V and 4 bases at J, with 8 bases in the middle. This CDR3 region has 12 residues.

This chain uses TRBV11-2 with TRBJ1-1; D gene ambiguous. The V gene lost 5 bases and the J gene lost 8 bases, with 12 bases spanning the gap. Germline CDR1 reads SGHAT; CDR2 reads FQNNGV. The CDR3 runs 12 residues. The CDR3 sequence: CASSAGPGEAFF. In nucleotides, the CDR3 is TGTGCCAGCAGCGCAGGTCCTGGGGAAGCTTTCTTT.

This clone was counted only a few times. This chain uses TRBV7-9 with TRBJ1-6; no reliable D call. Germline loops: CDR1 SEHNR, CDR2 FQNEAQ (reference sequence). The CDR3 covers 11 residues. The V gene lost 6 bases and the J gene lost 5 bases, with 2 bases spanning the gap. The CDR3 DNA reads TGTGCCAGCAGTAATAATTCACCCCTCCACTTT. This sequence encodes CASSNNSPLHF.

The chain links TRBV4-1 to TRBJ1-3; D gene ambiguous. Germline CDR1 reads MGHRA; CDR2 reads YSYEKL. The V end lost 1 base, the J end lost 2 bases, and 15 bases lay between the germline ends. CDR3 size: 17 residues. CDR3 amino acids: CASSQVLARLTGNTIYF. Here the CDR3 DNA reads TGCGCCAGCAGCCAAGTTTTGGCCAGACTCACTGGAAACACCATATATTTT.

The chain joins TRBV19 to TRBJ1-2, with D perhaps matching TRBD1 (6 bases). V was cut by 6 bases and J by 2 bases, with 19 bases left in between. CDR1 and CDR2 (germline): LNHDA, SQIVND (reference sequence). This CDR3 region has 16 residues. The CDR3 region is CASRPDSRRPNYGYTF. DNA of the CDR3: TGTGCCAGTAGGCCGGACAGCAGAAGGCCAAACTATGGCTACACCTTC.

This rearrangement joins TRBV2 to TRBJ2-7; 12 nucleotides agree with TRBD2. V shed 8 bases, J shed 4 bases, and the junction held 9 bases outside the gene matches. The germline V gene has CDR1 SNHLY and CDR2 FYNNEI. The CDR3 is 15 residues long. The CDR3 nucleotides read TGTGCCAGCGGGACTAGCGGGTACTTCCTATACGAGCAGTACTTC. Protein sequence: CASGTSGYFLYEQYF.

This clone appeared a single time. This chain uses TRBV19 with TRBJ2-5; possibly TRBD1 for D (5 bases). Trimming took off 2 bases at V and 5 bases at J, with 6 bases between the two ends. CDR3 length: 12 amino acids. In germline, CDR1 is LNHDA, CDR2 SQIVND (reference sequence). The CDR3 spells CASSIWGETQYF. DNA for the CDR3: TGTGCCAGTAGTATATGGGGCGAGACCCAGTACTTC.

Comments on this clone: Other DNA sequences in this sample translate to the same CDR3. The chain has TRBV5-1 and TRBJ2-4, with D perhaps matching TRBD1 (5 bases). The CDR3 covers 15 residues. The germline CDR1 and CDR2 sequences are SGHRS and YFSETQ. Trimming cost V 0 bases and J 3 bases, with 10 bases left between them. The CDR3 protein is CASSLGQGDKNIQYF. The CDR3, as DNA: TGCGCCAGCAGCTTGGGGCAAGGGGACAAAAACATTCAGTACTTC.

This clone was counted between two and nine times. The CDR3 nucleotides are TGTGCCAGCAGCTCCTGGGGGGGTTGGGATGAGCAGTTCTTC. Its translation is CASSSWGGWDEQFF. The V call is TRBV7-9, the J call TRBJ2-1; 7 nucleotides match TRBD2. CDR3 size: 14 residues. Unmatched junction bases numbered 8, after V lost 4 bases and J lost 8 bases. Looked up from germline, CDR1 is SEHNR and CDR2 is FQNEAQ (reference sequence).

V is TRBV6-5 and J is TRBJ1-5; D gene ambiguous. The CDR3 covers 16 residues. The V end lost 0 bases, the J end lost 0 bases, and 9 bases lay between the germline ends. Germline V lookup: CDR1 MNHEY, CDR2 SVGAGI. For the CDR3, the DNA is TGTGCCAGCAGTTACTCGAGAGGAAATAGCAATCAGCCCCAGCATTTT. This sequence encodes CASSYSRGNSNQPQHF.

The chain carries TRBV30 and TRBJ1-4, with TRBD1 matching 7 bases. Germline V lookup: CDR1 GTSNPN, CDR2 SVGIG (reference sequence). This CDR3 contains 15 residues. The J segment lost 5 bases and the V segment lost 0 bases, leaving 6 bases of the junction unmatched. Here the CDR3 DNA reads TGTGCCTGGAGTGTCGGGACAGTTCTAAATGAAAAACTGTTTTTT. Translating it yields CAWSVGTVLNEKLFF. The full variable domain, rest sourced from reference TRBV30 and TRBJ1-4, is SQTIHQWPATLVQPVGSPLSLECTVEGTSNPNLYWYRQAAGRGLQLLFYSVGIGQISSEVPQNLSASRPQDRQFILSSKKLLLSDSGFYLCAWSVGTVLNEKLFFGSGTQLSVL.

The chain carries TRBV28 and TRBJ1-2; D not resolved. Trimming pared 7 bases from V and 2 bases from J, leaving 14 bases between. Germline V gives CDR1 MDHEN, CDR2 SYDVKM. The CDR3 length is 14 residues. The CDR3 sequence: CASMAPAPNYGYTF. The CDR3 DNA is TGTGCCAGCATGGCCCCCGCCCCAAACTATGGCTACACCTTC.

J is TRBJ1-5 and V is TRBV5-8; no definite D call. The V end lost 4 bases, the J end lost 2 bases, and 10 bases lay between the germline ends. CDR1 and CDR2 from the germline V gene are SGHTS and YDEGEE. The CDR3 extends over 14 amino acids. The CDR3 DNA reads as TGTGCCAGCAGCCTATTCCGGGGCAATCAGCCCCAGCATTTT. Its protein is CASSLFRGNQPQHF.

The chain employs TRBV9 and TRBJ2-6; D may be TRBD2 (7 bases). Germline V gene sequence: CDR1 SGDLS, CDR2 YYNGEE. The CDR3 has 18 residues. With 2 bases removed from V and 0 bases from J, the gap between germline ends came to 15 bases. This CDR3 is CASSVGAGVRSGANVLTF. In DNA, the CDR3 is TGTGCCAGCAGCGTGGGGGCGGGGGTCCGCTCTGGGGCCAACGTCCTGACTTTC.

V usage is TRBV2 and J usage is TRBJ1-5, with 7 positions matching TRBD1. CDR3 length: 16 amino acids. J was trimmed by 5 bases and V by 7 bases; bases with no gene match: 14. Germline loops: CDR1 SNHLY, CDR2 FYNNEI. CDR3 sequence: CASTGGQGGYDQPQHF. CDR3 in DNA: TGTGCCAGCACTGGGGGGCAGGGGGGTTACGATCAGCCCCAGCATTTT. The variable domain in full, completed from reference TRBV2 and TRBJ1-5, reads EPEVTQTPSHQVTQMGQEVILRCVPISNHLYFYWYRQILGQKVEFLVSFYNNEISEKSEIFDDQFSVERPDGSNFTLKIRSTKLEDSAMYFCASTGGQGGYDQPQHFGDGTRLSIL.

The gene calls are TRBV29-1 and TRBJ2-5; maybe TRBD2 (6 bases). The CDR3 has 12 amino acids. Germline V gene lookup returns CDR1 SQVTM and CDR2 ANQGSEA. Trimming stripped 7 bases from V and 4 bases from J, with 13 bases between. The CDR3: CSASAGSETQYF. CDR3 nucleotides: TGCAGCGCTTCGGCGGGGTCAGAGACCCAGTACTTC.

This clone was counted between two and nine times. The chain has TRBV5-1 and TRBJ2-7, with 7 bases fitting TRBD2. V lost 0 bases and J lost 5; bases outside the gene matches: 5. CDR3 length: 14 amino acids. The V gene's germline CDR1 is SGHRS and CDR2 YFSETQ. The CDR3 loop is CASSLGGGTNEQYF. The CDR3 DNA follows: TGCGCCAGCAGCTTGGGCGGGGGAACCAACGAGCAGTACTTC.